Listed below are T cell receptor beta chains from one sample, sequenced in a study of lymphopenia after photon versus proton radiotherapy. Measured with immunoSEQ multiplex PCR; TCRdb has only the in-frame clones, and not every one. The data show approximately 45,000 clones, with 85% to 90% seen just once and 2% to 2.5% held by the top ten. Sequencing used peripheral blood, obtained from a patient treated with photon-based radiotherapy. These TCRs come from a man aged 35-49 years with gastric cancer. The CDR3 runs from the conserved cysteine through the conserved F or W. The order of the fields is clone size, J gene, V gene, D gene, CDR3 protein, CDR3 DNA. The D gene is left open where the match is weak. Only some rows state a clone size, as once, few, many or a class for expanded clones.

>once|TRBJ2-3|TRBV7-2|TRBD2
CASSSQAGSTDTQYF
TGTGCCAGCAGCTCCCAAGCGGGAAGCACAGATACGCAGTATTTT
>few|TRBJ2-7|TRBV6-5|-
CASSWGGGAYEQYF
TGTGCCAGCAGTTGGGGAGGGGGGGCCTACGAGCAGTACTTC
>-|TRBJ2-1|TRBV6-5|TRBD1
CASSITGGGEQFF
TGTGCCAGCAGCATCACAGGGGGTGGTGAGCAGTTCTTC
>-|TRBJ2-5|TRBV7-9|TRBD2
CASSPNSWTSDQETQYF
TGTGCCAGCAGCCCGAATTCCTGGACTAGCGACCAAGAGACCCAGTACTTC
>-|TRBJ1-2|TRBV29-1|-
CSVPAGSLYGYTF
TGCAGCGTTCCGGCAGGGAGTCTCTATGGCTACACCTTC
>-|TRBJ1-1|TRBV5-4|-
CASSGRGGPTEAFF
TGTGCCAGCAGCGGTCGGGGGGGGCCCACTGAAGCTTTCTTT
>few|TRBJ1-5|TRBV2|-
CASSDSRTANQPQHF
TGTGCCAGCAGTGATTCCCGGACAGCCAATCAGCCCCAGCATTTT
>once|TRBJ2-2|TRBV5-1|-
CASRRDSQNTGELFF
TGCGCCAGCAGACGGGACTCTCAGAACACCGGGGAGCTGTTTTTT
>-|TRBJ2-3|TRBV28|-
CASSLDSRGDTQYF
TGTGCCAGCAGTTTGGACAGCCGAGGAGATACGCAGTATTTT
>-|TRBJ1-1|TRBV2|TRBD1
CASNRDRANTEAFF
TGTGCCAGCAATCGGGACAGGGCTAACACTGAAGCTTTCTTT
>-|TRBJ1-2|TRBV18|TRBD1
CASSLDRDYGYTF
TGTGCCAGCTCACTGGACAGGGACTATGGCTACACCTTC
>-|TRBJ1-2|TRBV5-4|-
CASSSTRNGGLNYGYTF
TGTGCCAGCAGCTCTACACGTAACGGTGGGCTGAACTATGGCTACACCTTC
>-|TRBJ2-7|TRBV7-2|TRBD1
CASSWDRGVYEQYF
TGTGCCAGCAGCTGGGACAGGGGGGTTTACGAGCAGTACTTC
>-|TRBJ1-2|TRBV29-1|TRBD1
CSVGDRGVYGYTF
TGCAGCGTAGGGGACAGGGGAGTCTATGGCTACACCTTC
>-|TRBJ1-1|TRBV18|-
CASSPLSGGEKTEAFF
TGTGCCAGCTCACCACTATCTGGGGGCGAGAAGACTGAAGCTTTCTTT
>-|TRBJ2-1|TRBV7-9|-
CASTTGLHDEQFF
TGTGCCAGCACCACAGGGCTCCATGATGAGCAGTTCTTC
>-|TRBJ2-1|TRBV5-5|-
CASSLLGVSNEQFF
TGTGCCAGCAGCTTGTTGGGGGTAAGCAATGAGCAGTTCTTC
>once|TRBJ2-1|TRBV6-6|-
CASSKNSYNEQFF
TGTGCCAGCAGCAAGAACTCCTACAATGAGCAGTTCTTC
>once|TRBJ2-7|TRBV6-6|-
CASSSRTTYEQYF
TGTGCCAGCAGTTCGCGGACGACCTACGAGCAGTACTTC
>few|TRBJ1-1|TRBV5-1|-
CASSRESGGTEAFF
TGCGCCAGCAGCAGAGAGTCCGGGGGCACTGAAGCTTTCTTT
>-|TRBJ1-4|TRBV9|TRBD1
CASSPWDSSNEKLFF
TGTGCCAGCAGCCCATGGGACAGCTCTAATGAAAAACTGTTTTTT
>-|TRBJ2-2|TRBV27|TRBD1
CASSFIVGTGPAGELFF
TGTGCCAGCAGTTTTATCGTTGGGACAGGGCCGGCCGGGGAGCTGTTTTTT
>once|TRBJ1-3|TRBV7-6|-
CASSPASNTIYF
TGTGCCAGCAGCCCAGCGAGCAACACCATATATTTT
>-|TRBJ2-1|TRBV6-6|TRBD1
CASRPGTGGNEQFF
TGTGCCAGCAGGCCCGGGACAGGGGGTAATGAGCAGTTCTTC
>-|TRBJ2-7|TRBV21-1|-
CASSGRTGEVYEQYF
TGTGCCAGCAGCGGCCGGACAGGGGAGGTCTACGAGCAGTACTTC
>-|TRBJ2-7|TRBV7-2|-
CASSFDKLTYEQYF
TGTGCCAGCAGCTTCGATAAATTAACCTACGAGCAGTACTTC
>once|TRBJ1-3|TRBV5-6|-
CASSPWGGQTGNTIYF
TGTGCCAGCAGCCCTTGGGGTGGACAGACTGGAAACACCATATATTTT
>few|TRBJ1-5|TRBV27|-
CASSLYGISNQPQHF
TGTGCCAGCAGTTTATATGGGATTAGCAATCAGCCCCAGCATTTT
>-|TRBJ1-6|TRBV5-1|TRBD1
CASSITTGINYNSPLHF
TGCGCCAGCAGCATAACGACAGGGATCAACTATAATTCACCCCTCCACTTT
>-|TRBJ1-2|TRBV11-2|TRBD1
CASSQTGINYGYTF
TGTGCCAGCAGCCAGACAGGGATTAACTATGGCTACACCTTC
>-|TRBJ1-5|TRBV30|-
CAWSVPGSRPPQHF
TGTGCCTGGAGTGTACCAGGGTCTCGTCCGCCCCAGCATTTT
>once|TRBJ2-1|TRBV27|-
CASSFVAYNEQFF
TGTGCCAGCAGTTTTGTTGCTTACAATGAGCAGTTCTTC
>-|TRBJ2-5|TRBV5-6|-
CASSQTTGPETQYF
TGTGCCAGCAGCCAAACGACTGGGCCGGAGACCCAGTACTTC
>-|TRBJ1-5|TRBV30|-
CAWSVGLQTNQPQHF
TGTGCCTGGAGTGTAGGTCTACAGACTAATCAGCCCCAGCATTTT
>-|TRBJ2-2|TRBV19|-
CASTPTGFNTGELFF
TGTGCCAGTACCCCGACAGGATTCAACACCGGGGAGCTGTTTTTT
>-|TRBJ2-6|TRBV30|-
CACGGVSGANVLTF
TGTGCCTGCGGGGGCGTCTCTGGGGCCAACGTCCTGACTTTC
>-|TRBJ2-3|TRBV7-9|-
CASSLALARTDTQYF
TGTGCCAGCAGCTTAGCGCTAGCGCGCACAGATACGCAGTATTTT
>few|TRBJ1-5|TRBV12-5|TRBD1
CASGSGQDGQPQHF
TGTGCTAGTGGTTCCGGACAGGACGGCCAGCCCCAGCATTTT
>-|TRBJ1-3|TRBV9|-
CASSVDGGWSGNTIYF
TGTGCCAGCAGCGTAGACGGGGGGTGGTCTGGAAACACCATATATTTT
>-|TRBJ1-4|TRBV11-2|TRBD1
CASSAQGLTNEKLFF
TGTGCCAGCAGCGCACAGGGGTTGACTAATGAAAAACTGTTTTTT
>-|TRBJ2-5|TRBV4-1|-
CASSLISEGETQYF
TGCGCCAGCAGCCTTATCTCGGAGGGAGAGACCCAGTACTTC
>-|TRBJ1-5|TRBV7-2|-
CASSLSGNQPQHF
TGTGCCAGCAGCTTATCAGGCAATCAGCCCCAGCATTTT
>-|TRBJ1-1|TRBV11-2|-
CASSPRGGSRTEAFF
TGTGCCAGCAGCCCAAGGGGCGGGTCCAGGACTGAAGCTTTCTTT
>-|TRBJ1-2|TRBV28|-
CASSLILVGYGYTF
TGTGCCAGCAGTTTAATATTGGTGGGATATGGCTACACCTTC
>-|TRBJ2-3|TRBV18|TRBD1
CASSLGQVGTDTQYF
TGTGCCAGCTCACTGGGACAGGTCGGCACAGATACGCAGTATTTT
>-|TRBJ2-7|TRBV6-4|-
CASSDPGRYEQYF
TGTGCCAGCAGTGACCCAGGACGATACGAGCAGTACTTC
>-|TRBJ2-5|TRBV10-3|TRBD1
CAISELGQGDLLLTETQYF
TGTGCCATCAGTGAGTTAGGACAGGGGGATCTCTTGTTAACGGAGACCCAGTACTTC
>-|TRBJ2-7|TRBV27|TRBD1
CASSLSSDRGGEQYF
TGTGCCAGCAGTTTATCCTCGGACAGGGGCGGCGAGCAGTACTTC
>-|TRBJ2-7|TRBV11-2|-
CASSGPMWGDEQYF
TGTGCCAGCAGCGGGCCGATGTGGGGGGACGAGCAGTACTTC
>few|TRBJ1-1|TRBV14|-
CASSQLMGPNTEAFF
TGTGCCAGCAGCCAATTGATGGGCCCGAACACTGAAGCTTTCTTT
>-|TRBJ1-2|TRBV10-3|TRBD1
CAIGSSGQGYYTF
TGTGCCATCGGCTCTTCGGGACAGGGTTACTACACCTTC
>few|TRBJ1-5|TRBV5-5|-
CANVNQPQHF
TGTGCCAACGTGAATCAGCCCCAGCATTTT
>-|TRBJ2-1|TRBV7-2|-
CASSLSGEGDNEQFF
TGTGCCAGCAGCTTAAGCGGCGAGGGGGACAATGAGCAGTTCTTC
>-|TRBJ2-3|TRBV18|-
CASSPGDTQYF
TGTGCCAGCTCACCAGGGGATACGCAGTATTTT
>-|TRBJ2-1|TRBV2|TRBD1
CASSGDSLYNEQFF
TGTGCCAGCAGCGGGGACAGTCTCTACAATGAGCAGTTCTTC